This T cell receptor beta chain derives from a study of blood T cell repertoires in COVID-19 (dated by TCRdb to the early 2020s). About the investigation overall: The collaborator samples originated in the United States, Italy and Spain and spanned the acute and convalescent phases of COVID-19. The prospective study material was composed of cDNA or gDNA derived from T cells, B-cell-depleted T cells, or PBMCs. Subjects who had been exposed to COVID-19, were actively infected with it, or had recovered from it provided the deeply sampled blood TCRbeta repertoires that made up the dataset. The repertoires were made available in a free public database intended to serve as a resource for research on the immune response to SARS-CoV-2. The samples were drawn from the first 160 participants of the ongoing ImmuneRACE study and from about 1,200 subjects provided by 6 global collaborators. A de-identified subject ID, COVID-19 status, age in years and sex were almost always included in the sample metadata. Where available, HLA class I and class II types were taken from metadata supplied by the sample provider and were not determined by assay-based typing.

Results and caveats for the whole study, not just this receptor: How much clinical and demographic metadata was included differed by source and by participant, and the metadata was provided uncurated.

On this clone: Its antigen remains undetermined. No base quality information exists; no much larger clone differs at one position.

Trimming removed 6 bases from V and 1 base from J; the gene matches leave 2 bases unexplained. Inclusive of the bounding cysteine and phenylalanine, the CDR3 is 13 residues long. Only the CDR3 part of the read is kept: 39 bases, read in frame from the first base. The germline V gene provides CDR1 MNHEY and CDR2 SVGAGI. Collaborating institutions collected whole blood in K2EDTA tubes following their own protocols. For TCRbeta analysis, collaborator samples were shipped as frozen whole blood, as isolated PBMCs, or as DNA extracted from either sample type. TCRbeta CDR3 regions were amplified from genomic DNA by means of the immunoSEQ Assay, a bias-controlled multiplex PCR. The paper's data handling went like this. Within the assay, amplification of reference gene primers was used to estimate how many nucleated cells each sample contained. To quantify the absolute abundance of each unique TCRbeta CDR3 rearrangement, sequence reads were collapsed and filtered. For each sample, productive Simpson clonality was calculated as the square root of Simpson's diversity index over productive rearrangements. TCRdb carries this immuneACCESS record with in-frame sequences only. Its versions omit some clonotypes, under half of them owing to an unresolved V gene in the studies checked, with the rest unexplained. V and J calls and clone size are as listed in that table; D and trimming were resolved from the DNA. The table for this sample lists hundreds of thousands of clones; under 90% of them were counted only once. The ten largest clones represent around 18% of the sample.

The sequence came from a woman older than 75 with active or convalescent COVID-19. Sequencing input: peripheral blood. The chain uses TRBV6-5 and TRBJ2-5, with 7 junctional bases fitting TRBD1. The CDR3 in this case is CASRGQFQETQYF. The sequenced DNA is TGTGCCAGCAGGGGACAGTTCCAAGAGACCCAGTACTTC.